This is a list of T cell receptor beta chains from one sample in a study of blood T cell repertoires in COVID-19. Produced via immunoSEQ multiplex PCR; TCRdb's table is partial and in-frame only. This table has around 20,000 clones, nearly 90% appearing once. Specimen: peripheral blood. The receptor source for this set is a human donor with active COVID-19. The donor label of this sample is uncertain. The CDR3 runs from the conserved cysteine through the conserved F or W.

CDR3aa	j_gene	v_gene
CASMGTGRKYGYTF	TRBJ1-2	TRBV19
CAIRGPSGPTYEQYF	TRBJ2-7	TRBV10-3
CASRSTGAYGYTF	TRBJ1-2	TRBV4-2
CASSFPSPGRSSITYEQYF	TRBJ2-7	TRBV11-2
CASSSSNSGRTQYF	TRBJ2-3	TRBV7-2
CASSDRTGFGSYNSPLHF	TRBJ1-6	TRBV11-2
CASSAWGSSSYEQYF	TRBJ2-7	TRBV11-3
CAWSKAGWGDTQYF	TRBJ2-3	TRBV30
CASSLPGLAGKLSEQFF	TRBJ2-1	TRBV27
CARIQGPNQPQHF	TRBJ1-5	TRBV3-1/TRBV3-2
CASSEALGGGSYEQYF	TRBJ2-7	TRBV6-1
CASSFVGNTIYF	TRBJ1-3	TRBV13
CASSALDRGEYEQYF	TRBJ2-7	TRBV7-9
CASSPRDSQETQYF	TRBJ2-5	TRBV11-3
CASSLLGPYEQYF	TRBJ2-7	TRBV27
CASSFLGQPQHF	TRBJ1-5	TRBV5-5
CASSFSGQGESPLHF	TRBJ1-6	TRBV5-1
CASGLVVREHTGELFF	TRBJ2-2	TRBV12-5